The entry below describes one TCR beta chain. Its antigen remains unidentified. Indicated time point: newly diagnosed GD, antithyroid drugs for less than 3 months. Extracted PBMC RNA gave rise to the TCR library. The CDR3 is 17 amino acids. V was pared by 6 bases and J by 0 bases, with 21 bases between. CDR1 is DFQATT and CDR2 is SNEGSKA in the germline V gene (reference sequence). The data belong to a study of regulatory T cells in long-lasting Graves disease. Assembly of TCR beta libraries relied on iRepertoire HTBI primers together with Arm-PCR of CDR3 regions. TCRdb reprocessed the multiplex PCR reads with MiXCR, giving one entry per CDR3 protein. The sample carries 200,000 to 250,000 distinct CDR3 sequences, approximately 16% recorded once. Notes on the study in general: With persistent disease, TRBV28, TRBJ1-2 and TRBJ2-5 were the favored segments.

The sample consisted of peripheral blood mononuclear cells (PBMCs), taken at new diagnosis, from a patient treated with antithyroid drugs. The V and J genes are TRBV20-1 and TRBJ1-3; D gene uncertain. This TCR was recovered from a female donor with Graves disease. The CDR3 DNA sequence: TGCAGTGCCCCCAAGAGGGAAGCGGGATCCTCTGGAAACACCATATATTTT. Translated: CSAPKREAGSSGNTIYF.